Listed here are 18 T cell receptor beta chains from one sample, sequenced in a study of CD8 T cells in ankylosing spondylitis. Whole-study findings and limits: A motif in TCR beta, a set of 8 or 9 highly homologous variants, appeared characteristic of ankylosing spondylitis blood.

Via MiXCR, TCRdb re-called the 5' RACE reads, giving one row per CDR3 protein. Among about 450,000 distinct CDR3 sequences listed, 25% to 30% were seen once. Their recognized antigens are unknown. The sequencing input was blood, either unsorted or a sorted T cell fraction (not recorded which). The receptors come from a male donor with ankylosing spondylitis.

This clonotype has more than one count but fewer than ten. The CDR3 loop is CAIRGQHNQPQHF. CDR3 bases: TGTGCCATCAGAGGACAGCACAATCAGCCCCAGCATTTT. The rearrangement links TRBV10-3 to TRBJ1-5; D is perhaps TRBD1 (6 bases). V was clipped by 6 bases and J by 3 bases, with 9 bases between them. From germline, CDR1 is ENHRY and CDR2 SYGVKD. The CDR3 is 13 residues long.

This chain links TRBV3-1 with TRBJ2-5; 7 bases line up with TRBD2. Germline-derived CDR1 and CDR2 are LGHDT and YNNKEL (reference sequence). Trimming cost V 1 base and J 0 bases; bases outside gene matches: 2. The CDR3 has 15 residues. CDR3 sequence reads: CASSQVGLDQETQYF. CDR3 bases: TGTGCCAGCAGCCAAGTCGGACTAGACCAAGAGACCCAGTACTTC.

This clonotype appeared a few times. This chain uses TRBV7-9 with TRBJ2-5; D is perhaps TRBD2 (5 bases). Germline V CDR1 and CDR2: SEHNR, FQNEAQ (reference sequence). The CDR3 spans 15 residues. Trimming stripped 3 bases from V and 4 bases from J, with 15 bases between. CDR3 sequence (DNA): TGTGCCAGCAGCTTGTGGTTGGCGGGCCGAGAGACCCAGTACTTC. It translates to CASSLWLAGRETQYF.

In this sample, this clonotype turned up a few times. This chain uses TRBV3-1 with TRBJ2-1; 9 bases are a match to TRBD2. The ends lost 5 bases at V and 0 bases at J; junction bases unmatched: 8. The germline gives CDR1 LGHDT, CDR2 YNNKEL (reference sequence). CDR3 length equals 17 residues. This CDR3 is CASSALAGRSSYNEQFF. In DNA, the CDR3 is TGTGCCAGCAGCGCCCTAGCGGGGAGAAGCTCCTACAATGAGCAGTTCTTC.

This clonotype was detected a few times. The chain is built from TRBV7-9 and TRBJ1-1; TRBD1 matches at 11 bases. Germline CDR1 reads SEHNR; CDR2 reads FQNEAQ (reference sequence). With 7 bases clipped from V and 10 bases from J, the junction kept 11 bases outside the gene matches. The CDR3 consists of 14 residues. CDR3 in DNA: TGTGCCAGCATCCTAGAGGGACAGGGGGATCTAGCTTTCTTT. It encodes CASILEGQGDLAFF.

This sequence joins TRBV5-6 and TRBJ1-3; D ambiguous. Germline V lookup: CDR1 SGHDT, CDR2 YYEEEE. The germline V and J ends were trimmed by 7 bases and 0 bases, with 14 bases remaining between them. The length of the CDR3 is 15 residues. The CDR3 protein is CASGRILNSGNTIYF. CDR3 nucleotides: TGTGCCAGCGGGCGGATTCTCAACTCTGGAAACACCATATATTTT.

The chain uses TRBV6-1 and TRBJ2-7; D is ambiguous. Germline V CDR1 and CDR2: MNHNS, SASEGT. Trimming cost V 7 bases and J 1 base, with 14 bases left between them. The CDR3 length is 14 residues. The chain's CDR3 is CASKALKMSYEQYF. As DNA, the CDR3 is TGTGCCAGCAAGGCCCTGAAGATGTCCTACGAGCAGTACTTC.

The chain uses TRBV4-1 and TRBJ2-1; 8 nucleotides match TRBD1. The germline V gene encodes CDR1 MGHRA and CDR2 YSYEKL. The V and J ends lost 2 bases and 8 bases, in that order; junction bases with no gene match: 5. This CDR3 is 14 amino acids long. The CDR3 is CASSQTPTGDEQFF. In DNA form, the CDR3 reads TGCGCCAGCAGCCAAACCCCGACAGGGGATGAGCAGTTCTTC.

This clonotype turned up a few times. V and J are TRBV20-1 and TRBJ2-1, with D possibly called TRBD1 or TRBD2 (5 bases each). V shed 7 bases and J shed 5 bases, with 12 bases lying between them. Germline CDR1 is DFQATT and CDR2 is SNEGSKA (reference sequence). The CDR3 is made up of 12 amino acids. DNA for the CDR3: TGCAGTGTTTCCGGGACCCACAATGAGCAGTTCTTC. Protein product: CSVSGTHNEQFF.

In this sample, this clonotype turned up a few times. This chain uses TRBV12-3 or TRBV12-4 with TRBJ2-3, with 8 bases identical to TRBD2. This CDR3 has 15 amino acids. Unmatched junction bases numbered 14, after V lost 5 bases and J lost 10 bases. The DNA of the CDR3 is TGTGCCAGCAGTGTCCGGGCGGGAGGCCTTCTATCGCAGTATTTT. Its protein product is CASSVRAGGLLSQYF.

This clonotype appeared a few times. The chain uses TRBV5-5 and TRBJ2-7; 7 positions agree with TRBD1. V dropped 7 bases and J dropped 3; count of bases not matched to a gene: 7. CDR1 SGHKS and CDR2 YYEKEE come from the germline V gene (reference sequence). The CDR3 is 13 residues long. The chain's CDR3 is CASVSRDSYEQYV. CDR3 in DNA: TGTGCCAGCGTCTCGAGGGACAGCTACGAGCAGTACGTC.

This clonotype has only a few counts. The chain recombines TRBV12-3 or TRBV12-4 with TRBJ2-7; 11 bases line up with TRBD2. CDR3 size: 14 residues. After removal of 3 bases from V and 6 bases from J, the junction contained 4 bases not matched to a gene. The CDR3 DNA sequence: TGTGCCAGCAGTTTTGGTCTAGCGGGAGGCGAGCAGTACGTC. It specifies CASSFGLAGGEQYV.

Comment on this clonotype: A much larger clone is a single base away; this may be a read error. This sequence joins TRBV24-1 and TRBJ1-5, with 7 bases that match TRBD1. The CDR3 runs to 15 residues. CDR1 is KGHDR and CDR2 is SFDVKD in the germline V gene. The CDR3 is CATCDSGTANQPQHF. The CDR3 nucleotides read TGTGCCACCTGTGATTCCGGGACAGCTAATCAGCCCCAGCATTTT.

This clonotype occurred a few times. The chain joins TRBV29-1 to TRBJ2-3; either TRBD1 or TRBD2 may fit D (5 bases each). The germline V gene has CDR1 SQVTM and CDR2 ANQGSEA. V was shortened by 4 bases and J by 4 bases, with 12 bases between the two germline ends. The CDR3 is made up of 13 amino acids. CDR3 amino acids: CSVVLRGADTQYF. The CDR3 bases are TGCAGCGTTGTTTTGAGGGGAGCAGATACGCAGTATTTT.

V usage is TRBV9 and J usage is TRBJ1-1, with D perhaps TRBD1 (5 bases). Germline CDR1 SGDLS, CDR2 YYNGEE. V shed 4 bases and J shed 4 bases, with 14 bases lying between them. The CDR3 has 14 residues. This CDR3 is CASSPFLGGTEAFF. In nucleotides, the CDR3 is TGTGCCAGCAGCCCTTTTTTGGGGGGCACTGAAGCTTTCTTT.

This clonotype was detected a few times. The gene calls are TRBV10-3 and TRBJ1-2; D is ambiguous. This CDR3 contains 13 residues. V lost 3 bases to trimming and J lost 7 bases, with 12 bases between them. CDR1 and CDR2 from the germline V gene are ENHRY and SYGVKD. The CDR3 nucleotides read TGTGCCATCAGTGACCAGAAGTCGGGTGGCTACACCTTC. It yields the protein CAISDQKSGGYTF.

This sequence joins TRBV23-1 and TRBJ2-6, with D possibly TRBD2 on 5 matching bases. TRBV23-1 is an open reading frame, and its role is uncertain. This CDR3 region has 15 residues. V was pared by 6 bases and J by 0 bases, with 9 bases between. CDR3 coding DNA: TGCGCCAGCAGGGATGGACTCTCTGGGGCCAACGTCCTGACTTTC. It encodes CASRDGLSGANVLTF.

This clonotype was seen a handful of times. The rearrangement joins TRBV12-3 or TRBV12-4 to TRBJ2-3; TRBD1 agrees at 11 bases. The V and J ends lost 3 bases and 2 bases, in that order; junction bases with no gene match: 4. The CDR3 loop spans 16 amino acids. CDR3 DNA: TGTGCCAGCAGTTTGGGACAGGGGGTTTTCACAGATACGCAGTATTTT. As protein: CASSLGQGVFTDTQYF.